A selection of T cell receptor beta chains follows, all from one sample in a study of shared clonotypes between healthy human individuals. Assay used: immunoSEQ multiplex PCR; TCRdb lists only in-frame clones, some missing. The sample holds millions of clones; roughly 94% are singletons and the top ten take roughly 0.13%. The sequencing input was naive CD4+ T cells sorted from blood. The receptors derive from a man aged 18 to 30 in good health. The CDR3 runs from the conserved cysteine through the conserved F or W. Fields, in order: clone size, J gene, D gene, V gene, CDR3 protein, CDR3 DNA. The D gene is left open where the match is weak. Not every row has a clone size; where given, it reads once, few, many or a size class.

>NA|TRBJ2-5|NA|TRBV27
CASSLSSYPQETQYF
TGTGCCAGCAGTCTGTCTAGTTACCCCCAAGAGACCCAGTACTTC
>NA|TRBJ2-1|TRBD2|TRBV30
CAWSVLSSGTGNEQFF
TGTGCCTGGAGTGTACTTTCTAGCGGGACGGGCAATGAGCAGTTCTTC
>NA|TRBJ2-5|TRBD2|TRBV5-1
CASSLVGGAQETQYF
TGCGCCAGCAGCCTGGTCGGGGGGGCACAAGAGACCCAGTACTTC
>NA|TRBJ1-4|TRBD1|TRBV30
CAWSTQGMSEKLFF
TGTGCCTGGAGCACACAGGGGATGAGCGAAAAACTGTTTTTT
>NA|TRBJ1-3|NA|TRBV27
CASSLSSQGSRNTIYF
TGTGCCAGCAGTTTATCTTCCCAGGGGTCGAGAAACACCATATATTTT
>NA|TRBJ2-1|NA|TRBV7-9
CASSLDYNEQFF
TGTGCCAGCAGCCTGGACTACAATGAGCAGTTCTTC
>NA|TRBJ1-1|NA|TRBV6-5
CASSYAATVNTEAFF
TGTGCCAGCAGTTACGCTGCGACGGTGAACACTGAAGCTTTCTTT
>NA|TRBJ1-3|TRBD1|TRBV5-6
CASSADRGVGNTIYF
TGTGCCAGCAGCGCGGACAGGGGAGTTGGAAACACCATATATTTT
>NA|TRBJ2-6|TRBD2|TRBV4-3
CASSREGTESSGANVLTF
TGCGCCAGCAGCCGGGAGGGGACCGAGAGCTCTGGGGCCAACGTCCTGACTTTC
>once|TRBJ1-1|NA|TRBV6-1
CATYVYVAFF
TGTGCCACCTACGTGTATGTGGCTTTCTTT
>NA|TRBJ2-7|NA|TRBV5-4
CASSLIVAAGREQYF
TGTGCCAGCAGCTTAATAGTAGCGGCAGGACGGGAGCAGTACTTC
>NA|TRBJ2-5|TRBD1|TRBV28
CASTLGEGTGLKTQYF
TGTGCCAGCACCTTAGGGGAGGGGACAGGGCTAAAGACCCAGTACTTC
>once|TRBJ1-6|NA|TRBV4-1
CASSQDLGGTPLSPLHF
TGCGCCAGCAGCCAAGATTTGGGGGGGACACCCTTATCACCCCTCCACTTT
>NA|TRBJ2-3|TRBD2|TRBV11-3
CASNGLAGPPTDTQYF
TGTGCCAGCAACGGACTAGCGGGGCCCCCCACAGATACGCAGTATTTT
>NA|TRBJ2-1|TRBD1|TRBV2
CASSGERTGSSYNEQFF
TGTGCCAGCAGTGGGGAGCGGACAGGAAGCTCCTACAATGAGCAGTTCTTC
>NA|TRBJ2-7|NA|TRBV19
CASSTGLYYEQYF
TGTGCCAGTAGCACAGGGCTTTACTACGAGCAGTACTTC
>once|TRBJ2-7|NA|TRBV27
CASKAAPSYEQYF
TGTGCCAGCAAGGCGGCCCCATCCTACGAGCAGTACTTC
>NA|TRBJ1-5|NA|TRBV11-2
CASSLGGSGNQPQHF
TGTGCCAGCAGCTTGGGGGGGTCGGGCAATCAGCCCCAGCATTTT
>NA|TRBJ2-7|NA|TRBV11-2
CASSLEEQGYEQYF
TGTGCCAGCAGCTTAGAAGAACAGGGCTACGAGCAGTACTTC
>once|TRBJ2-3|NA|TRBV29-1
CSVEEPPRDTQYF
TGCAGCGTTGAAGAACCCCCTCGGGATACGCAGTATTTT
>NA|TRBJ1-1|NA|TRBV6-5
CASSYSSGWGTEAFF
TGTGCCAGCAGTTACTCGTCCGGCTGGGGCACTGAAGCTTTCTTT
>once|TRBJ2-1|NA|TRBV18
CASSPSDRRDYNEQFF
TGTGCCAGCTCACCTTCAGACAGGAGAGACTACAATGAGCAGTTCTTC
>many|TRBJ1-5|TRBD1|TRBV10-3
CAISEPGQGQHF
TGTGCCATCAGTGAGCCTGGACAGGGGCAGCATTTT
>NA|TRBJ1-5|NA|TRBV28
CASCLGQTYSNQPQHF
TGTGCCAGCTGTCTAGGGCAGACTTATAGCAATCAGCCCCAGCATTTT
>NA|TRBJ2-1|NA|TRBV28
CASSLAAGSTRFF
TGTGCCAGCAGTTTAGCCGCCGGGTCCACGCGGTTCTTC
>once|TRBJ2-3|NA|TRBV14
CASSGQRTDTQYF
TGTGCCAGCAGTGGTCAACGCACAGATACGCAGTATTTT
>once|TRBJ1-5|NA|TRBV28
CASSWRRADQPQHF
TGTGCCAGCAGTTGGCGTAGGGCGGATCAGCCCCAGCATTTT
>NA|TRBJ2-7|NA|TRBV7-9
CASSLGEMTSYEQYF
TGTGCCAGCAGCTTAGGGGAGATGACATCCTACGAGCAGTACTTC
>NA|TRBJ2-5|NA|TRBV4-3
CASGQWLGTQYF
TGCGCCAGCGGGCAGTGGCTTGGGACCCAGTACTTC
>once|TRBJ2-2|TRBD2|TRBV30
CAWRRWTSGGPNTGELFF
TGTGCCTGGAGACGATGGACTAGCGGGGGCCCGAACACCGGGGAGCTGTTTTTT
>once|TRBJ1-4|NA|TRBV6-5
CASSSLGGRANEKLFF
TGTGCCAGCAGTTCCCTCGGGGGCCGGGCTAATGAAAAACTGTTTTTT
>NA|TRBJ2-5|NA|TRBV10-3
CAIKEGETFQETQYF
TGTGCCATCAAGGAGGGCGAAACGTTCCAAGAGACCCAGTACTTC
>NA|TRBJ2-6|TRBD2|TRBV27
CATTRGGAGANVLTF
TGTGCCACTACCCGGGGGGGCGCCGGAGCCAACGTCCTGACTTTC
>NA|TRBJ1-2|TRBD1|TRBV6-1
CASLGQGNYGYTF
TGTGCCAGCCTAGGACAGGGCAACTATGGCTACACCTTC
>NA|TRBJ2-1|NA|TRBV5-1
CASTPLGLSYNEQFF
TGCGCCAGCACCCCTCTGGGACTTTCTTACAATGAGCAGTTCTTC
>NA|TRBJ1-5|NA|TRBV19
CASTLIARADQPQHF
TGTGCCAGTACCCTCATCGCCAGGGCGGATCAGCCCCAGCATTTT
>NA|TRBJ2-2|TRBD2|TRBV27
CASSSGRETGELFF
TGTGCCAGCAGTAGCGGGAGGGAAACCGGGGAGCTGTTTTTT
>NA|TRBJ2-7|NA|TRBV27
CASSLRDNTYEQYF
TGTGCCAGCAGTTTGAGGGATAACACCTACGAGCAGTACTTC
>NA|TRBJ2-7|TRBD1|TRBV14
CASSQEWTGGRHEQYF
TGTGCCAGCAGCCAAGAGTGGACAGGAGGTAGACACGAGCAGTACTTC
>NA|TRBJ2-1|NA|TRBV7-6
CASSSLMGVYNEQFF
TGTGCCAGCAGCTCACTAATGGGGGTATACAATGAGCAGTTCTTC
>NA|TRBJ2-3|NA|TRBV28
CASSGGQAPVEQYF
TGTGCCAGCAGCGGAGGGCAAGCCCCAGTTGAGCAGTATTTT
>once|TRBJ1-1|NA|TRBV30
CAWSFGGDTEAFF
TGTGCCTGGAGTTTTGGAGGGGACACTGAAGCTTTCTTT
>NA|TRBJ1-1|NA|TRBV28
CASSLLGINTEAFF
TGTGCCAGCAGTTTATTAGGGATTAACACTGAAGCTTTCTTT
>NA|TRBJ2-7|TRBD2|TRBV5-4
CASSLTSGAYEQYF
TGTGCCAGCAGCTTGACTAGCGGTGCCTACGAGCAGTACTTC
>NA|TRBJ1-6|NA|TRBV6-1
CASSGTPNNSPLHF
TGTGCCAGCAGTGGGACACCTAATAATTCACCCCTCCACTTT
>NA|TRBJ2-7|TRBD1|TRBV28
CASSTTGDEQYF
TGTGCCAGCAGTACGACAGGGGACGAGCAGTACTTC
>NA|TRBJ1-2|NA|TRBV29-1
CSVGGEKVAF
TGCAGCGTGGGAGGGGAAAAAGTGGCCTTC
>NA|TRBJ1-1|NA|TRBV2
CASLYQGWTEAFF
TGTGCCAGCCTTTATCAGGGATGGACTGAAGCTTTCTTT
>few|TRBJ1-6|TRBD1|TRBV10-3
CATTGTYNSPLHF
TGTGCCACGACAGGGACCTATAATTCACCCCTCCACTTT
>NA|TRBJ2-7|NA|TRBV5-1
CASSLPGVSSYEQYF
TGCGCCAGCAGCTTACCAGGGGTCAGCTCCTACGAGCAGTACTTC
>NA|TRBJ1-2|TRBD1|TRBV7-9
CASSLGGQGSYGYTF
TGTGCCAGCAGCTTAGGTGGACAGGGTTCTTATGGCTACACCTTC